Below, 2 T cell receptor beta chains from the same sample are listed, as sequenced in a study of shared clonotypes between healthy human individuals. Here immunoSEQ multiplex PCR was the method, and the copy in TCRdb shows in-frame clones only, minus some. The sample yields millions of clones, 85% to 95% seen once. The sample comprised naive CD4+ T cells sorted from blood. Subset given: CD45RA+ positively selected. Receptor source: a man younger than 30 in good health.

The chain employs TRBV18 and TRBJ2-7; D is undetermined. CDR1 and CDR2 from the germline V gene are KGHSH and LQKENI. Trimming took 0 bases from V and 2 from J, leaving 11 bases between them. CDR3 length equals 15 residues. The CDR3 region has the DNA TGTGCCAGCTCACCACCGAGTAGGATGGCCTACGAGCAGTACTTC. Encoded protein: CASSPPSRMAYEQYF.

The rearrangement joins TRBV7-9 to TRBJ2-2; no reliable D call. Trimming left V 1 base short and J 1 base short, with 7 bases between. This CDR3 spans 15 amino acids. The germline V gene has CDR1 SEHNR and CDR2 FQNEAQ (reference sequence). The CDR3 DNA is TGTGCCAGCAGCTTAGTCGCGCGGAACACCGGGGAGCTGTTTTTT. It specifies CASSLVARNTGELFF.